The TCR beta chain under discussion was sequenced for a study of T cells in localized non-small cell lung cancer. Study conclusions and caveats: A median of around 60 of the top 100 tumor clones appeared in adjacent lung, which was paired and uninvolved.

As regards this clone: No antigen is known for it.

Measured with immunoSEQ multiplex PCR; TCRdb has only the in-frame clones, and not every one. The table records about 40,000 clones, approximately 80% of them present only once. From germline, CDR1 is SEHNR and CDR2 FQNEAQ (reference sequence). Deletions cut 1 base from V and 8 bases from J, with 11 bases between. The CDR3 loop spans 13 amino acids. The sequence was collected from a male donor older than 55 with stage II lung adenocarcinoma. Sequencing used peripheral blood mononuclear cells, obtained before any cancer treatment. V usage is TRBV7-9 and J usage is TRBJ1-2; D is possibly TRBD1 (5 bases). CDR3 loop: CASSLGTDNGYTF. DNA of the CDR3: TGTGCCAGCAGCTTAGGGACGGACAACGGCTACACCTTC.